Listed here are 5 T cell receptor beta chains from one sample, sequenced in a study of shared clonotypes between healthy human individuals. Method: immunoSEQ multiplex PCR; TCRdb's copy keeps in-frame clones and lacks some. The sample has 600,000 or so clones, about 95% seen once; the top ten hold about 0.11%. CD8 cells classed as naive were CD45RO-negative and positively selected for CCR7, excluding terminally differentiated effector memory CD45RA+ cells. The sequenced sample was naive CD8+ T cells sorted from blood. Receptors were obtained from a woman in her twenties or thirties in good health.

V usage is TRBV28 and J usage is TRBJ2-5; 9 bases match TRBD2. The assigned J gene may be wrong: the sequence end matches TRBJ2-7 better. The CDR3 consists of 16 residues. The germline V gene has CDR1 MDHEN and CDR2 SYDVKM. The CDR3 DNA reads TGTGCCAGCAGTTTTTACGGCCTAGCGGGGACCTACGAGCAGTACTTC. This translates into CASSFYGLAGTYEQYF.

CDR3 nucleotides: TGTGCCAGCAGTACCCCGACAGGACAAGAGACCCAGTACTTC. Translating gives CASSTPTGQETQYF. This chain connects TRBV27 to TRBJ2-5; tentative D call: TRBD1 (6 bases). Germline V gene lookup returns CDR1 MNHEY and CDR2 SMNVEV (reference sequence). V dropped 5 bases and J dropped 2 bases, with 12 bases sitting between them. The CDR3 runs to 14 residues.

Written as DNA, the CDR3 is TGTGCCACCAGCAGCCCCGGTGAGGGCACTGAAGCTTTCTTT. Its protein is CATSSPGEGTEAFF. The V and J genes are TRBV15 and TRBJ1-1, with D uncertain. The V end was cut by 3 bases, the J end by 4 bases, with 12 bases between. The CDR3 extends over 14 amino acids. Looked up from germline, CDR1 is LNHNV and CDR2 is YYDKDF (reference sequence).

This clone was picked up one time. The chain combines TRBV7-8 with TRBJ2-1, with D possibly called TRBD1 or TRBD2 (6 bases each). Trimming shortened V by 10 bases and J by 1 base, and 17 bases separated the two germline ends. CDR1 is SGHVS and CDR2 is FQNEAQ in the germline V gene. CDR3 size: 15 residues. The CDR3 DNA follows: TGTGCCATCAGACAGGCGGGGCTTTCCTACAATGAGCAGTTCTTC. The encoded protein is CAIRQAGLSYNEQFF.

CDR3 region: CASSLSDRTEIFYGYTF. CDR3 DNA: TGTGCCAGCAGCTTGTCAGACAGGACAGAGATTTTCTATGGCTACACCTTC. The rearrangement joins TRBV7-9 to TRBJ1-2, with TRBD1 as a possible D gene (6 bases). V was clipped by 3 bases and J by 4 bases, with 21 bases between them. Germline V lookup: CDR1 SEHNR, CDR2 FQNEAQ (reference sequence). The CDR3 has 17 amino acids.